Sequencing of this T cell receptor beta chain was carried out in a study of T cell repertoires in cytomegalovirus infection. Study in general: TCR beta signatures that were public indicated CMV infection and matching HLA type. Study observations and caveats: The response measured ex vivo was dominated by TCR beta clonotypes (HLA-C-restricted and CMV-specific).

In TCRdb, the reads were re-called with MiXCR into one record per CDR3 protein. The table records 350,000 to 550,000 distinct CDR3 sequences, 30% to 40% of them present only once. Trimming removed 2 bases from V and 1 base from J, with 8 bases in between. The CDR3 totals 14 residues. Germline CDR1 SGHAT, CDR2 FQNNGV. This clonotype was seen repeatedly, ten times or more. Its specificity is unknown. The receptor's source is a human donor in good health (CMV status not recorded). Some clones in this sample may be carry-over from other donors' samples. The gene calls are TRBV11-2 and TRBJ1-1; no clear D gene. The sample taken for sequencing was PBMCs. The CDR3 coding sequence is TGTGCCAGCAGCTTAATAGGGCCGAACACTGAAGCTTTCTTT. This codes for CASSLIGPNTEAFF.